This TCR beta chain originates from a study of blood T cell repertoires in COVID-19. On the study more broadly: Researchers got acute and convalescent COVID-19 samples from the United States, Italy and Spain.

Here immunoSEQ multiplex PCR was the method, and the copy in TCRdb shows in-frame clones only, minus some. The sample records 210,000 or so clones, about 85% being singletons. CDR3 length equals 16 residues. The V and J ends lost 4 bases and 11 bases, in that order; junction bases with no gene match: 8. Germline V gene lookup returns CDR1 KGHDR and CDR2 SFDVKD. The genes are TRBV24-1 and TRBJ2-1, with 15 nucleotides matching TRBD2. The sample taken for sequencing was peripheral blood. The receptor was isolated from a young woman who had recovered from COVID-19. This CDR3 is CATSELGLAGGFKQFF. The CDR3 DNA reads TGTGCCACCAGTGAACTCGGACTAGCGGGAGGGTTTAAGCAGTTCTTC.